This T cell receptor (beta chain) was recovered during a study of cytomegalovirus exposure and HLA in healthy donors. Study findings and constraints: A later analysis, which compared TCR beta chains of equal frequency, found the HLA-associated ones more clonally expanded.

The PCR ran on 60 Vbeta and 13 Jbeta primers. TCRdb keeps only in-frame clones here, not all; method: immunoSEQ multiplex PCR. The sample has more than 110,000 clones, about 74% seen once. Details on this clone: Its specificity is not known.

The germline V gene has CDR1 SGHVS and CDR2 FNYEAQ. The CDR3 is made up of 14 amino acids. Trimming removed 1 base at V and 8 bases at J, with 14 bases between. The TCR originated in a woman aged 45-65 years in good health and CMV-seronegative. The chain employs TRBV7-6 and TRBJ1-1; TRBD1 is a possible D gene (5 bases). Sequencing input: PBMCs. In DNA, the CDR3 is TGTGCCAGCAGCTTAGGGCCGGGGGAGCTCGAAGCTTTCTTT. Translation gives CASSLGPGELEAFF. The entire variable domain, with the rest obtained from reference TRBV7-6 and TRBJ1-1, is as follows: GAGVSQSPRYKVTKRGQDVALRCDPISGHVSLYWYRQALGQGPEFLTYFNYEAQQDKSGLPNDRFSAERPEGSISTLTIQRTEQRDSAMYRCASSLGPGELEAFFGQGTRLTVV.